One sample yielded the 2 T cell receptor beta chains listed below, sequenced in a study of T-cell reconstitution after alpha-beta-depleted transplantation in children. Unique molecular identifiers were used to barcode this TCRbeta library. TCRdb re-called the PCR reads through MiXCR, storing one row per CDR3 protein. In the table there are some 550,000 distinct CDR3 sequences, roughly 23% of which are singletons. Sequenced material: PBMCs, mostly from graft donor cells, taken 360 days after TCRalphabeta/CD19-depleted stem cell transplant. Every receptor here comes from a boy younger than two who had a stem cell transplant for acute myeloid leukemia, so the T cells may come from the graft donor.

The sample holds a few counts of this clonotype. CDR3 DNA sequence: TGTGCCAGCAGGTTGACAGGGGTCTACAATGAGCAGTTCTTC. Translating gives CASRLTGVYNEQFF. This chain connects TRBV28 to TRBJ2-1; 8 bases match TRBD1. Trimming took 6 bases from V and 3 from J; bases not matched to a gene: 4. Germline values: CDR1 MDHEN, CDR2 SYDVKM. The CDR3 length is 14 residues.

This chain uses TRBV20-1 with TRBJ2-7; 9 positions agree with TRBD2. The CDR3 sequence is 14 residues long. CDR1 and CDR2 from the germline V gene are DFQATT and SNEGSKA (reference sequence). V was clipped by 7 bases and J by 4 bases; unmatched bases: 11. This CDR3 reads CSVFRAGGGYEQYF. The CDR3 DNA reads as TGCAGTGTTTTCCGCGCGGGGGGGGGTTACGAGCAGTACTTC.